This T cell receptor (beta chain) was identified during a study of blood T cell repertoires in COVID-19. The CDR3 consists of 15 residues. Per germline, CDR1 SNHLY and CDR2 FYNNEI. J gave up 1 base and V 7 bases, and 8 bases lay outside the gene matches. This clone was observed once. Libraries were prepared by immunoSEQ multiplex PCR; TCRdb keeps only in-frame clonotypes and omits some of them. The sample yields approximately 470,000 clones, about 90% seen once. Participants had their cohort set by participant-reported clinical history. Donors in Cohort 3 who had recovered were those with two negative PCRs, healthcare professional clearance, or resolution of their symptoms.

The sample taken for sequencing was PBMCs or T cells enriched from blood (not recorded which). The receptor comes from a woman aged 18 to 35 who had recovered from COVID-19. V gene TRBV2 combines with J gene TRBJ2-7; 9 bases agree with TRBD1. Written as DNA, the CDR3 is TGTGCCAGCACCCGGGACAGGGTGGGATCCTACGAGCAGTACTTC. The encoded protein is CASTRDRVGSYEQYF.